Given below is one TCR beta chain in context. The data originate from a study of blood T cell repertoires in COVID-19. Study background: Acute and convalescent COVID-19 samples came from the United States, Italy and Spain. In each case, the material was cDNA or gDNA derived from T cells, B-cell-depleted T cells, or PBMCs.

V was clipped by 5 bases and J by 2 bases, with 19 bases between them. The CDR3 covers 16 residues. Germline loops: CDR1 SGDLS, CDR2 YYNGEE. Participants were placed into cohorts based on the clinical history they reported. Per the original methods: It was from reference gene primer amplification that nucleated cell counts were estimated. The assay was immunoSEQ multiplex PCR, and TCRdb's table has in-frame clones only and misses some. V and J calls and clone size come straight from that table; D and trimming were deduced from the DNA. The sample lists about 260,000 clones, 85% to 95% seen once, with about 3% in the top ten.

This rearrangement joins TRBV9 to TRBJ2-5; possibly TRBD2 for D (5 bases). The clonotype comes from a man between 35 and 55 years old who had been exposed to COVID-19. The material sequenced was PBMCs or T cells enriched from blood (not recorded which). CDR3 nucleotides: TGTGCCAGCAGTGCAGGAGAAAGGGAGTTTCAAGAGACCCAGTACTTC. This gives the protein CASSAGEREFQETQYF. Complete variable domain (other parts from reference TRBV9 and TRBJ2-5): DSGVTQTPKHLITATGQRVTLRCSPRSGDLSVYWYQQSLDQGLQFLIQYYNGEERAKGNILERFSAQQFPDLHSELNLSSLELGDSALYFCASSAGEREFQETQYFGPGTRLLVL.